This T cell receptor (beta chain) came from a study of technical replicates of blood from a handful of donors. As for this clone: The same CDR3 can be traced to other DNA sequences in this sample.

With 1 base removed from V and 3 bases from J, the gap between germline ends came to 10 bases. This CDR3 has 14 residues. CDR1 is LNHDA and CDR2 is SQIVND in the germline V gene (reference sequence). TCRdb's copy holds only in-frame clones and misses some; the assay was immunoSEQ multiplex PCR. The table lists 82,000 or so clones, 96% of them singletons. The chain is built from TRBV19 and TRBJ2-7; D possibly corresponds to TRBD2 (5 bases). This receptor was obtained from a human donor in good health. Material: T cells isolated from PBMCs. The DNA for the CDR3 is TGTGCCAGTAGTATAGTGGCGGGCAGCTACGAGCAGTACTTC. Its protein product is CASSIVAGSYEQYF.